A single sample gave rise to the 13 T cell receptor beta chains below, sequenced in a study of cytomegalovirus exposure and HLA in healthy donors. Amplification used 60 Vbeta primers and 13 Jbeta primers. TCRdb's table, derived via immunoSEQ multiplex PCR, lists solely in-frame clones and lacks some. In total, the table holds 70,000 or so clones. Sequenced material: PBMCs. All receptors come from a man aged 40-49 years in good health and CMV-seronegative.

This chain joins TRBV6-5 and TRBJ2-1; D is unresolved. The germline CDR1 and CDR2 sequences are MNHEY and SVGAGI. Trimming removed 0 bases from V and 4 bases from J, with 4 bases in between. CDR3 length: 13 residues. The DNA of the CDR3 is TGTGCCAGCAGTTACTCCCGTTACAATGAGCAGTTCTTC. It is translated as CASSYSRYNEQFF.

Points on this clone: At one boundary the junction diverges from the germline segment, which might be a read error. The V and J genes are TRBV7-7 and TRBJ2-7; TRBD1 is a possible D gene (6 bases). The CDR3 spans 14 residues. Per germline, CDR1 SSHAT and CDR2 FNYEAQ (reference sequence). In nucleotides, the CDR3 is TGTGCTAGCAGCCCTGACAGGACCTCCTACGAGCAGTACTTC. Protein product: CASSPDRTSYEQYF.

The rearrangement links TRBV6-5 to TRBJ2-2; 7 positions agree with TRBD2. Germline assignment: CDR1 MNHEY and CDR2 SVGAGI. The CDR3 is made up of 14 amino acids. V lost 5 bases and J lost 3; bases outside the gene matches: 3. The CDR3, as DNA: TGTGCCAGCAGTGAAGGACTAGACACCGGGGAGCTGTTTTTT. It specifies CASSEGLDTGELFF.

The chain employs TRBV11-2 and TRBJ2-4, with a possible D match to TRBD1 (6 bases). CDR1 and CDR2 from the germline V gene are SGHAT and FQNNGV. Trimming stripped 0 bases from V and 0 bases from J, with 21 bases between. The length of the CDR3 is 20 residues. This chain's CDR3 is CASSLDLVTGRRLAKNIQYF. As DNA, the CDR3 is TGTGCCAGCAGCTTAGATCTTGTGACAGGCCGACGACTAGCCAAAAACATTCAGTACTTC.

This chain links TRBV5-1 with TRBJ1-1, with 11 bases that match TRBD1. The V segment lost 4 bases and the J segment 3 bases; nucleotides outside the gene matches: 5. The germline V gene encodes CDR1 SGHRS and CDR2 YFSETQ. The CDR3 totals 15 residues. CDR3 nucleotides: TGCGCCAGCAGCGGGACAGGGGGAAGTTACACTGAAGCTTTCTTT. This codes for CASSGTGGSYTEAFF.

The rearrangement links TRBV4-1 to TRBJ2-5, with 7 bases identical to TRBD1. The V gene end was trimmed by 3 bases and the J gene end by 2 bases; junction bases not matched to a gene: 6. The germline V gene encodes CDR1 MGHRA and CDR2 YSYEKL. The CDR3 contains 15 residues. The CDR3 sequence: CASSQNRDRQETQYF. The DNA for the CDR3 is TGCGCCAGCAGCCAGAACAGGGACAGACAAGAGACCCAGTACTTC.

The chain links TRBV7-6 to TRBJ1-3; the D is unclear. The V end lost 3 bases, the J end lost 0 bases, and 12 bases lay between the germline ends. The CDR3 loop spans 16 amino acids. The germline CDR1 and CDR2 sequences are SGHVS and FNYEAQ. CDR3 in DNA: TGTGCCAGCAGCTTGGGCTGGCCAGGCTCTGGAAACACCATATATTTT. Its translation is CASSLGWPGSGNTIYF.

The rearrangement joins TRBV19 to TRBJ1-5; tentatively, D is TRBD1 (5 bases). Germline V gene lookup returns CDR1 LNHDA and CDR2 SQIVND (reference sequence). The CDR3 extends over 15 amino acids. Trimming took off 7 bases at V and 0 bases at J, with 13 bases between the two ends. The CDR3 protein is CASIVQVDSNQPQHF. CDR3 DNA: TGTGCCAGTATAGTACAGGTCGATAGCAATCAGCCCCAGCATTTT. Full variable domain (outside the CDR3, taken from reference TRBV19 and TRBJ1-5): DGGITQSPKYLFRKEGQNVTLSCEQNLNHDAMYWYRQDPGQGLRLIYYSQIVNDFQKGDIAEGYSVSREKKESFPLTVTSAQKNPTAFYLCASIVQVDSNQPQHFGDGTRLSIL.

J is TRBJ1-4 and V is TRBV18; 9 nucleotides match TRBD1. The CDR3 contains 15 residues. CDR1 and CDR2 (germline): KGHSH, LQKENI. With V trimmed by 3 bases and J by 5 bases, 4 bases remained unmatched. CDR3 nucleotides: TGTGCCAGCTCACCGCGACAGGGGGAAAATGAAAAACTGTTTTTT. Its protein is CASSPRQGENEKLFF.

The chain combines TRBV2 with TRBJ2-7; D possibly corresponds to TRBD2 (5 bases). CDR1 SNHLY and CDR2 FYNNEI come from the germline V gene. Trimming removed 2 bases at V and 6 bases at J, with 5 bases between. The CDR3 loop spans 11 amino acids. This CDR3 is CASSERGEQYF. The CDR3 bases are TGTGCCAGCAGTGAACGGGGCGAGCAGTACTTC.

V is TRBV7-2 and J is TRBJ1-2, with TRBD1 matching over 7 bases. V trimming: 1 base; J trimming: 8 bases; junction bases outside the gene matches: 4. CDR3 size: 13 residues. CDR1 is SGHTA and CDR2 is FQGNSA in the germline V gene. CDR3 sequence: CASSLEGAGGYTF. The CDR3 DNA is TGTGCCAGCAGCTTAGAGGGGGCAGGGGGCTACACCTTC.

The chain couples TRBV16 to TRBJ2-7; tentative D call: TRBD2 (6 bases). Germline CDR1 and CDR2: KGHSY and FQNENV. The CDR3 covers 12 residues. Trimming stripped 4 bases from V and 3 bases from J, with 7 bases between. As DNA, the CDR3 is TGTGCCAGCAGCCGACTAGTCTACGAGCAGTACTTC. This encodes CASSRLVYEQYF. The whole variable domain, filled in from reference TRBV16 and TRBJ2-7, reads GEEVAQTPKHLVRGEGQKAKLYCAPIKGHSYVFWYQQVLKNEFKFLISFQNENVFDETGMPKERFSAKCLPNSPCSLEIQATKLEDSAVYFCASSRLVYEQYFGPGTRLTVT.

V and J are TRBV20-1 and TRBJ2-7, with a possible D match to TRBD1 (6 bases). CDR3 length equals 11 residues. Germline V gene lookup returns CDR1 DFQATT and CDR2 SNEGSKA (reference sequence). V lost 3 bases and J 4 bases, leaving 7 bases between the germline ends. The CDR3 DNA reads TGCAGTGCTAGGCAGGGGTACGAGCAGTACTTC. Translating it yields CSARQGYEQYF.